The 9 T cell receptor beta chains below were found in one sample sequenced in a study of shared clonotypes between healthy human individuals. Clones were sequenced by immunoSEQ multiplex PCR, and TCRdb holds only the in-frame ones, with some missing. The sample holds roughly 2.5 million clones, around 90% seen once. The specimen sequenced was naive CD4+ T cells sorted from blood. The subset: CD45RA+ positively selected. The receptor source for this set is a man aged 18 to 30 in good health.

In regard to this clone: Compared with germline, one end of the junction differs, possibly owing to a read error. The chain couples TRBV7-7 to TRBJ2-7; a weak D match, TRBD2 (6 bases). Germline loops: CDR1 SSHAT, CDR2 FNYEAQ (reference sequence). The CDR3 loop spans 15 amino acids. CDR3 bases: TGTGCTAGCAGCCCCCAGGGTGGCGGGGTCTACGAGCAGTACTTC. Encoded protein: CASSPQGGGVYEQYF.

This clone was seen just once. V and J are TRBV11-3 and TRBJ2-4; D remains unclear. Germline CDR1 SGHNT, CDR2 YENEEA. This CDR3 is 13 amino acids long. Trimming took 5 bases from V and 5 from J, leaving 10 bases between them. CDR3 DNA sequence: TGTGCCAGCAGCCCGCCTGGGCAAAACATTCAGTACTTC. Amino acid sequence: CASSPPGQNIQYF. The entire variable domain, with the rest obtained from reference TRBV11-3 and TRBJ2-4, is as follows: EAGVVQSPRYKIIEKKQPVAFWCNPISGHNTLYWYLQNLGQGPELLIRYENEEAVDDSQLPKDRFSAERLKGVDSTLKIQPAELGDSAVYLCASSPPGQNIQYFGAGTRLSVL.

In the case of this clone: The same CDR3 can be traced to other DNA sequences in this sample. This sequence joins TRBV5-4 and TRBJ2-5; 10 nucleotides align to TRBD2. Germline-derived CDR1 and CDR2 are SGHNT and YYREEE (reference sequence). J gave up 3 bases and V 4 bases, and 6 bases lay outside the gene matches. There are 15 residues in the CDR3. CDR3 nucleotide sequence: TGTGCCAGCAGCCCACGGCTAGCGGGAGAAGAGACCCAGTACTTC. Its protein is CASSPRLAGEETQYF.

The rearrangement joins TRBV7-8 to TRBJ1-3, with D perhaps matching TRBD1 (6 bases). CDR3 length equals 16 residues. Between the trimmed V and J ends, which lost 5 bases and 0 bases, there was a span of 14 bases. CDR1 and CDR2 from the germline V gene are SGHVS and FQNEAQ. In DNA, the CDR3 is TGTGCCAGCAGCCTAGACGGACAGTACTCTGGAAACACCATATATTTT. Translating gives CASSLDGQYSGNTIYF.

In the case of this clone: Other nucleotide sequences in the sample specify the same CDR3. The chain couples TRBV6-1 to TRBJ2-5, with D unresolved. Germline CDR1 MNHNS, CDR2 SASEGT. Trimming left V 2 bases short and J 5 bases short, with 6 bases between. The CDR3 contains 12 residues. CDR3 coding DNA: TGTGCCAGCAGTGAAACTGGGGAGACCCAGTACTTC. As protein: CASSETGETQYF.

This chain joins TRBV4-3 and TRBJ2-2, with D possibly matching TRBD2 (6 bases). V lost 3 bases and J lost 0, with 8 bases in between. Germline lookup yields CDR1 LGHNA and CDR2 YSLEER. The length of the CDR3 is 15 residues. The CDR3 DNA follows: TGCGCCAGCAGCCAGGACTACACGAACACCGGGGAGCTGTTTTTT. It yields the protein CASSQDYTNTGELFF.

This chain uses TRBV9 with TRBJ2-1, with TRBD2 identical over 14 bases. CDR1 is SGDLS and CDR2 is YYNGEE in the germline V gene. This CDR3 has 16 amino acids. The trim removed 4 bases at V and 9 bases at J, leaving 9 bases unmatched. DNA for the CDR3: TGTGCCAGCAGCCTCGAACCGGGACTAGCGGGAGCTGAGCAGTTCTTC. The encoded protein is CASSLEPGLAGAEQFF.

This chain links TRBV18 with TRBJ2-7, with 11 bases identical to TRBD2. The CDR3 loop spans 18 amino acids. Trimming at V came to 0 bases and at J to 2 bases, leaving 9 bases not matched to a gene. Germline-derived CDR1 and CDR2 are KGHSH and LQKENI. In nucleotides, the CDR3 is TGTGCCAGCTCACCACCGTTTCTAGCGGGAGGTGTAGCCTACGAGCAGTACTTC. It yields the protein CASSPPFLAGGVAYEQYF.

V usage is TRBV19 and J usage is TRBJ2-2, with D maybe TRBD1 (5 bases). Germline V gene sequence: CDR1 LNHDA, CDR2 SQIVND (reference sequence). V lost 5 bases, J lost 0 bases, and 10 bases lay in between. The CDR3 spans 15 residues. The CDR3 DNA is TGTGCCAGTAGTCCCCGACAGACGAACACCGGGGAGCTGTTTTTT. It specifies CASSPRQTNTGELFF.